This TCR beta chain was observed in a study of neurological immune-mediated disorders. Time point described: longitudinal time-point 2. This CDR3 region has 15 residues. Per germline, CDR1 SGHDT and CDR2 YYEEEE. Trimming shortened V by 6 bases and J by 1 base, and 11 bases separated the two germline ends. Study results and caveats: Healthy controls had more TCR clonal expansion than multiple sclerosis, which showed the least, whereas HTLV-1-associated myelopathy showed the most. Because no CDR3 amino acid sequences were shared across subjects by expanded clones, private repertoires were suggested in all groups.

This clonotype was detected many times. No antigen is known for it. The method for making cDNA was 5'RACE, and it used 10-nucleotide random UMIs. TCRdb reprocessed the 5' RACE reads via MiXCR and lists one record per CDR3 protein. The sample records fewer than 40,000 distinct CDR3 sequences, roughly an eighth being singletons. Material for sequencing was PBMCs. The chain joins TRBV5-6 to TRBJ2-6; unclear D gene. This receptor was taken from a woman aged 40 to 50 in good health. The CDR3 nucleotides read TGTGCCAGCACCGTGGAAGGGTCTGGGGCCAACGTCCTGACTTTC. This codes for CASTVEGSGANVLTF. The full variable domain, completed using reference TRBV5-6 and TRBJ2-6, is DAGVTQSPTHLIKTRGQQVTLRCSPKSGHDTVSWYQQALGQGPQFIFQYYEEEERQRGNFPDRFSGHQFPNYSSELNVNALLLGDSALYLCASTVEGSGANVLTFGAGSRLTVL.